Below are 25 T cell receptor beta chains sequenced from a single sample in a study of cytotoxic CD8 clonotypes in ibrutinib-treated CLL. Using immunoSEQ multiplex PCR, the repertoire was profiled, and TCRdb retains in-frame clones only, with some absent. The sample has fewer than 400,000 clones, roughly 71% seen once. Material: PBMCs, obtained after 36 months of ibrutinib treatment. The receptors come from a human donor with chronic lymphocytic leukemia.

The rearrangement links TRBV19 to TRBJ2-2, with a tentative D call TRBD1 (6 bases). The CDR3 has 14 amino acids. Between the trimmed V and J ends, which lost 6 bases and 3 bases, there was a span of 11 bases. Germline loops: CDR1 LNHDA, CDR2 SQIVND (reference sequence). In DNA, the CDR3 is TGTGCCAGTAGAACAGGGTGGGACACCGGGGAGCTGTTTTTT. Translated: CASRTGWDTGELFF.

The rearrangement joins TRBV5-1 to TRBJ2-7, with TRBD1 identical over 7 bases. Germline assignment: CDR1 SGHRS and CDR2 YFSETQ. The trim removed 3 bases at V and 6 bases at J, leaving 9 bases unmatched. The CDR3 spans 14 residues. DNA for the CDR3: TGCGCCAGCAGCTGGGGGCAAGACAGGGCCGAGCAGTACTTC. Its protein product is CASSWGQDRAEQYF.

The chain recombines TRBV4-1 with TRBJ2-1; 10 positions match TRBD2. The V and J ends lost 0 bases and 3 bases, in that order; junction bases with no gene match: 14. From germline, CDR1 is MGHRA and CDR2 YSYEKL. This CDR3 is built from 20 residues. The chain's CDR3 is CASSQDSWVLAGNLYNEQFF. The CDR3 nucleotides read TGCGCCAGCAGCCAAGATTCTTGGGTACTAGCGGGGAATCTCTACAATGAGCAGTTCTTC.

In DNA form, the CDR3 reads TGTGCCAGCAGCACTGGACTTCGCACAGATACGCAGTATTTT. Encoded protein: CASSTGLRTDTQYF. The V and J genes are TRBV5-4 and TRBJ2-3, with D perhaps matching TRBD2 (5 bases). Trimming removed 4 bases from V and 1 base from J, with 10 bases in between. This CDR3 spans 14 amino acids. Germline V CDR1 and CDR2: SGHNT, YYREEE (reference sequence).

In this sample, this clone turned up a few times. The chain links TRBV5-1 to TRBJ2-5; tentatively, D is TRBD2 (6 bases). Germline CDR1 is SGHRS and CDR2 is YFSETQ. The CDR3 runs 13 residues. V was clipped by 6 bases and J by 1 base, with 10 bases between them. The CDR3 loop is CASKEGPQETQYF. The CDR3 DNA sequence: TGCGCCAGCAAGGAGGGCCCCCAAGAGACCCAGTACTTC.

This clone occurred once. The rearrangement joins TRBV28 to TRBJ1-2, with unresolved D. Germline assignment: CDR1 MDHEN and CDR2 SYDVKM. Trimming removed 7 bases at V and 5 bases at J, with 14 bases between. The CDR3 extends over 13 amino acids. CDR3 protein: CASTLGRRYGYTF. CDR3 coding DNA: TGTGCCAGCACCCTCGGACGGAGGTATGGCTACACCTTC.

V gene TRBV15 combines with J gene TRBJ2-5, with D possibly matching TRBD2 (5 bases). Trimming shortened V by 0 bases and J by 2 bases, and 13 bases separated the two germline ends. Germline CDR1 and CDR2: LNHNV and YYDKDF (reference sequence). This CDR3 has 16 amino acids. CDR3 region: CATSRDYQRRQETQYF. CDR3 DNA sequence: TGTGCCACCAGCAGAGATTACCAGCGGAGACAAGAGACCCAGTACTTC.

This clone was found a few times. This chain links TRBV6-1 with TRBJ1-4, with D tentatively TRBD1 (6 bases). The germline V gene encodes CDR1 MNHNS and CDR2 SASEGT. This CDR3 has 14 residues. V was trimmed by 7 bases and J by 8 bases, leaving 17 bases between them. The CDR3 DNA reads as TGTGCCAGCACCGAGGGGGGATTCCGGGAAAAACTGTTTTTT. It translates to CASTEGGFREKLFF.

This clone appeared once. The chain joins TRBV5-1 to TRBJ2-3; D remains ambiguous. This CDR3 is 13 amino acids long. Trimming left V 2 bases short and J 0 bases short, with 4 bases between. Germline V gene sequence: CDR1 SGHRS, CDR2 YFSETQ. The CDR3 DNA sequence: TGCGCCAGCAGCTTCGACAGCACAGATACGCAGTATTTT. Its translation: CASSFDSTDTQYF.

This clone was counted only a few times. The chain couples TRBV4-1 to TRBJ1-2, with no clear D. Germline values: CDR1 MGHRA, CDR2 YSYEKL. V lost 9 bases to trimming and J lost 1 base, with 9 bases between them. The CDR3 is made up of 12 amino acids. The CDR3 loop reads CASTDGNYGYTF. CDR3 sequence (DNA): TGCGCCAGTACGGACGGTAACTATGGCTACACCTTC.

About this clone: Additional DNA sequences in this sample encode the identical CDR3. This chain joins TRBV5-1 and TRBJ2-7, with TRBD1 matching over 9 bases. Unmatched junction bases numbered 8, after V lost 1 base and J lost 3 bases. This CDR3 is 16 amino acids long. Germline V gene data show CDR1 as SGHRS and CDR2 as YFSETQ. CDR3 in amino acids: CASSLTGQGMGYEQYF. DNA of the CDR3: TGCGCCAGCAGCTTGACGGGACAGGGTATGGGCTACGAGCAGTACTTC.

The chain is built from TRBV29-1 and TRBJ2-7; 7 bases are a match to TRBD1. This CDR3 has 13 amino acids. With 5 bases clipped from V and 2 bases from J, the junction kept 6 bases outside the gene matches. Germline V gene lookup returns CDR1 SQVTM and CDR2 ANQGSEA. The DNA for the CDR3 is TGCAGCGTTAAGACAGGGACAACCTACGAGCAGTACTTC. Amino acids: CSVKTGTTYEQYF.

This clone appeared a few times. The chain carries TRBV4-3 and TRBJ2-1; D unclear. V shed 0 bases and J shed 6 bases, with 9 bases lying between them. The CDR3 has 14 amino acids. Germline V CDR1 and CDR2: LGHNA, YSLEER. CDR3 protein: CASSQDPAANEQFF. In DNA, the CDR3 is TGCGCCAGCAGCCAAGATCCGGCTGCCAATGAGCAGTTCTTC.

The V call is TRBV4-1, the J call TRBJ2-1, with TRBD2 identical over 10 bases. From germline, CDR1 is MGHRA and CDR2 YSYEKL. J gave up 5 bases and V 0 bases, and 4 bases lay outside the gene matches. This CDR3 contains 16 residues. The CDR3 sequence is CASSQEPGLADNEQFF. The CDR3 region has the DNA TGCGCCAGCAGCCAAGAGCCTGGACTAGCGGACAATGAGCAGTTCTTC.

This clone has just a few counts. This chain uses TRBV27 with TRBJ2-7; a possible D gene is TRBD1 (5 bases). Germline V gene lookup returns CDR1 MNHEY and CDR2 SMNVEV (reference sequence). V was clipped by 3 bases and J by 3 bases, with 9 bases between them. The CDR3 consists of 13 residues. CDR3 sequence: CASSFDSNYEQYF. For the CDR3, the DNA is TGTGCCAGCAGTTTTGACAGTAACTACGAGCAGTACTTC.

The chain is built from TRBV7-2 and TRBJ1-1; D gene ambiguous. The CDR3 spans 14 residues. Germline V gene lookup returns CDR1 SGHTA and CDR2 FQGNSA. V lost 6 bases, J lost 2 bases, and 13 bases lay in between. CDR3 sequence reads: CASRDGIHNTEAFF. For the CDR3, the DNA is TGTGCCAGCAGAGACGGGATCCACAACACTGAAGCTTTCTTT.

The V call is TRBV5-4, the J call TRBJ2-3; the D call may be TRBD1 or TRBD2 (5 bases each). The CDR3 runs 14 residues. V was trimmed by 8 bases and J by 5 bases, leaving 18 bases between them. Germline CDR1 and CDR2: SGHNT and YYREEE (reference sequence). CDR3 DNA sequence: TGTGCCAGTACCATTGGGACGGCACAAGATACGCAGTATTTT. Translation gives CASTIGTAQDTQYF.

The chain carries TRBV23-1 and TRBJ2-7; a possible D gene is TRBD2 (5 bases). TRBV23-1 is an open reading frame, and its role is uncertain. This CDR3 is built from 17 residues. Trimming removed 3 bases at V and 4 bases at J, with 22 bases between. CDR3 protein: CASSHRGTNVRRYEQYF. The CDR3 nucleotides are TGCGCCAGCAGTCATCGCGGAACTAACGTAAGGAGGTACGAGCAGTACTTC.

This clone turned up a few times. The chain combines TRBV20-1 with TRBJ1-2, with D possibly TRBD1 on 5 matching bases. Germline CDR1 DFQATT, CDR2 SNEGSKA (reference sequence). This CDR3 has 11 residues. V lost 3 bases and J 7 bases, leaving 9 bases between the germline ends. This chain's CDR3 is CSASWGSGYTF. The CDR3 DNA is TGCAGTGCTAGTTGGGGCTCTGGCTACACCTTC.

This rearrangement joins TRBV5-5 to TRBJ2-7; 15 bases fit TRBD2. J was trimmed by 1 base and V by 4 bases; bases with no gene match: 3. Per germline, CDR1 SGHKS and CDR2 YYEKEE (reference sequence). This CDR3 is built from 16 residues. DNA for the CDR3: TGTGCCAGCAGCCCGGGACTAGCGGGAGGTTCCTACGAGCAGTACTTC. Translating it yields CASSPGLAGGSYEQYF.

V is TRBV13 and J is TRBJ2-3; D might be TRBD2 (6 bases). The CDR3 runs to 18 residues. CDR1 PRHDT and CDR2 FYEKMQ come from the germline V gene (reference sequence). V gave up 4 bases and J gave up 0 bases, with 20 bases separating them. CDR3 sequence: CASSSIDPGLKSTDTQYF. DNA of the CDR3: TGTGCCAGCAGCTCAATCGACCCGGGACTGAAAAGCACAGATACGCAGTATTTT.

This clone was recorded a few times. V usage is TRBV18 and J usage is TRBJ1-2; D is ambiguous. This CDR3 region has 12 residues. Germline CDR1 and CDR2: KGHSH and LQKENI. With 3 bases removed from V and 4 bases from J, the gap between germline ends came to 6 bases. CDR3 coding DNA: TGTGCCAGCTCACCCGGGGTCTATGGCTACACCTTC. It encodes CASSPGVYGYTF.

The chain links TRBV7-9 to TRBJ2-3; 10 nucleotides agree with TRBD1. The junction had 14 bases not matched to a gene; V was cut back by 5 bases and J by 6 bases. The CDR3 is 17 residues long. Germline V gives CDR1 SEHNR, CDR2 FQNEAQ (reference sequence). The CDR3, as DNA: TGTGCCAGCAGCGCCGACCCGGGACAGGGGCCGAAGGATACGCAGTATTTT. Translation gives CASSADPGQGPKDTQYF.

The chain combines TRBV13 with TRBJ2-7; no clear D. The CDR3 is 14 amino acids. Germline assignment: CDR1 PRHDT and CDR2 FYEKMQ (reference sequence). V was clipped by 5 bases and J by 0 bases, with 11 bases between them. The CDR3 reads CASSLSVSSYEQYF. For the CDR3, the DNA is TGTGCCAGCAGCCTAAGCGTGAGCTCCTACGAGCAGTACTTC.

The chain uses TRBV18 and TRBJ1-5; 8 bases map to TRBD1. V shed 2 bases, J shed 0 bases, and the junction held 3 bases outside the gene matches. The germline V gene encodes CDR1 KGHSH and CDR2 LQKENI. This CDR3 has 16 amino acids. DNA of the CDR3: TGTGCCAGCTCACCAGGGACAGGCTATAGCAATCAGCCCCAGCATTTT. It specifies CASSPGTGYSNQPQHF.